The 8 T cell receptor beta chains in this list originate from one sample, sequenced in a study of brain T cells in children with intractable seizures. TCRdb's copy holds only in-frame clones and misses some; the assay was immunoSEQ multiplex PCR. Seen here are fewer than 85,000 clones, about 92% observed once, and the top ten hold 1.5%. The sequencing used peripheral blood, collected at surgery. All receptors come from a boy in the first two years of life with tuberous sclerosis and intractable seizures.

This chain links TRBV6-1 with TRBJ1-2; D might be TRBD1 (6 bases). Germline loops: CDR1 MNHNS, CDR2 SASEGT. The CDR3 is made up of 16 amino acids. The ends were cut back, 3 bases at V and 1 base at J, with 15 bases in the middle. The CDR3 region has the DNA TGTGCCAGCAGTGATGCCAGGGGTAAAGGTAACTATGGCTACACCTTC. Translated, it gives CASSDARGKGNYGYTF.

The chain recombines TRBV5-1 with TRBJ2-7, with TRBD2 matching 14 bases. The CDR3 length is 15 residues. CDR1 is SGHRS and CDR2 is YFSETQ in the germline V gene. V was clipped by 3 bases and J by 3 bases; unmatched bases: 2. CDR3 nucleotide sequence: TGCGCCAGCAGCTGGGGGACTAGCGGGGGCTACGAGCAGTACTTC. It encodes CASSWGTSGGYEQYF.

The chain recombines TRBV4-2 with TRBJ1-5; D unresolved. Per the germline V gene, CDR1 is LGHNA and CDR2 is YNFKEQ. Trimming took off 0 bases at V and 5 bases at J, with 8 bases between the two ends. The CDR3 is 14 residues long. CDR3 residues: CASSQDQPYQPQHF. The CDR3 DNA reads TGTGCCAGCAGCCAAGATCAGCCCTATCAGCCCCAGCATTTT.

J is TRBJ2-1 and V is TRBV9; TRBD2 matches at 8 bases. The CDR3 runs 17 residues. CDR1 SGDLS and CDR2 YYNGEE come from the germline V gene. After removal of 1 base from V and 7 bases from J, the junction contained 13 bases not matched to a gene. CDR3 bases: TGTGCCAGCAGCGTACCCCGGGATCGGGAGGGCAGAAATGAGCAGTTCTTC. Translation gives CASSVPRDREGRNEQFF. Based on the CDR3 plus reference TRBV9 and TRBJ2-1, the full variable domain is DSGVTQTPKHLITATGQRVTLRCSPRSGDLSVYWYQQSLDQGLQFLIQYYNGEERAKGNILERFSAQQFPDLHSELNLSSLELGDSALYFCASSVPRDREGRNEQFFGPGTRLTVL.

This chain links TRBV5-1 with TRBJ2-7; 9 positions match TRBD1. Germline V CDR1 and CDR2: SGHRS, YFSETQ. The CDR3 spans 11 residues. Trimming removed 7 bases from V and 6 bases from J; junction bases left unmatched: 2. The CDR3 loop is CASRTGAEQYF. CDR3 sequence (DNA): TGCGCCAGCCGGACAGGGGCCGAGCAGTACTTC.

DNA of the CDR3: TGTGCCACCTCCATGGCCGCCTCTAACTATGGCTACACCTTC. The encoded protein is CATSMAASNYGYTF. The rearrangement links TRBV27 to TRBJ1-2; D not resolved. Germline CDR1 reads MNHEY; CDR2 reads SMNVEV (reference sequence). The CDR3 consists of 14 residues. With 10 bases removed from V and 0 bases from J, the gap between germline ends came to 15 bases.

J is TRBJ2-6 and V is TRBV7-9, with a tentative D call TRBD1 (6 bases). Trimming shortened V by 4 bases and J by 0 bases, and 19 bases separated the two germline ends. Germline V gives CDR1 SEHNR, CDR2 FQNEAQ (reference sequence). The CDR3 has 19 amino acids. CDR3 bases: TGTGCCAGCAGCTACCCCCGATCCGACAGGAACTCTGGGGCCAACGTCCTGACTTTC. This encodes CASSYPRSDRNSGANVLTF.

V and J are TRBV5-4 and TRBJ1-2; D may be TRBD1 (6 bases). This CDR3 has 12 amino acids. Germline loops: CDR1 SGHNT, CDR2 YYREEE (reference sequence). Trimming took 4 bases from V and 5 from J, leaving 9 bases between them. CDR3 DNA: TGTGCCAGCAGCCCGGACAGTTATGGCTACACCTTC. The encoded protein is CASSPDSYGYTF.